Given below is one T cell receptor beta chain in context. The clone's antigen remains unknown. Base-call qualities are not available, and no considerably larger clone is one nucleotide away. Preparation of the library involved the immunoSEQ multiplex PCR assay. The multiplex PCR relied on a mix of 60 forward primers for TCR Vbeta segments and 13 reverse primers for TCR Jbeta segments. Amplification of the CDR3 region of rearranged TCR beta genes was performed with a multiplex PCR assay on genomic DNA. On the Illumina HiSeq System, the amplified TCR beta libraries were sequenced as 87-base-pair reads. The authors processed their data as follows. A later analysis tallied 70 million to 100 million unique TCR beta chains across the roughly 610 repertoires, and 10 million to 11 million of those chains were shared by two or more donors. To remove PCR and sequencing errors, raw reads were error-corrected and collapsed into unique sequences using a nearest-neighbor algorithm that merged closely related sequences. Alignment of CDR3 sequences to IMGT reference sequences was used to assign V, D and J gene segments. For a sequence to be retained, at least a six-nucleotide match to both a V gene segment and a J gene segment was required. A rearrangement counted as productive if the CDR3 had no stop codons and remained in frame with V and J, and every other rearrangement counted as non-productive. CDR3 was defined according to IMGT convention as the region running from the second conserved V-encoded cysteine to the conserved J-encoded phenylalanine. Sequences without an unambiguous match to a single V gene segment were excluded from the earlier analysis of a few hundred of the donors. In an earlier analysis of roughly 500 of the donors, V segments were called functional above 56.7% productive rearrangements and were called segregating when the between-donor standard deviation exceeded 5%. A statistical classification framework was developed to diagnose cytomegalovirus status using the catalog of TCR beta chain sequences. V and J gene assignment, in a later analysis, came from comparing TCR nucleotide sequences with IMGT/GENE-DB human TR gene sequences. In a later analysis, CDR3 sequences and most-parsimonious VDJ recombination scenarios were assigned using the TCRdist pipeline. A later analysis defined each TCR beta chain by its CDR3 amino acid sequence plus V-gene family, and excluded reads lacking a unique V-gene family. To address suspected cross-contamination and a sequencing artifact, a later analysis removed approximately 590 highly shared, low-generation-probability nucleotide sequences. For each public chain, a later analysis derived a clonal expansion index from normalized ranks of inferred template counts within each repertoire. In a later analysis, generation probabilities were computed with a VDJ recombination model fitted to out-of-frame rearrangements, and the resulting probabilities were checked against IGoR. Hypergeometric tests were used in a later analysis to score TCR-TCR, TCR-HLA and TCR-CMV co-occurrence, with a repertoire-size bias correction applied to the TCR pairs. To estimate false discovery rates, a later analysis permuted the HLA or CMV assignments 20 times. A later analysis grouped co-occurring TCRs with DBSCAN, adding TCRdist sequence similarity when clustering within HLA-allele-positive subsets. Co-occurrence clustering excluded repertoires with fewer than 30,000 or more than 120,000 public chains, plus five with anomalous nucleotide sharing. Here the immuneACCESS table is served through TCRdb, limited to in-frame sequences with V and J called. Missing clones are a known gap in these copies; in checked studies unresolved V genes cover under half, and the rest lacks a known reason. D and trimming were read from the DNA, whereas the V and J calls and clone size are those reported in that table. This sample comprises around 150,000 clones, about 60% of them detected only once. The ten largest clonotypes hold around 7.1% of the sample.

The sample originates from a study of cytomegalovirus exposure and HLA in healthy donors (dated by TCRdb to 2016 to 2017). Context from the whole study: According to an earlier analysis of a few hundred of the donors, 150 million to 200 million T cells yielded approximately 120 million unique TCR beta sequences and less than 300 Gb of sequence data. An early release that covered 500 to 800 HLA-typed donors contained around 330 gigabases of sequencing data and roughly 84 million unique TCR sequences. The genetic ancestry cluster associated with self-reported Caucasian donors included roughly four fifths of the 350 to 500 genotyped donors. The study was designed to test whether signatures of past pathogen exposure could be identified by cataloging public T cell receptors. Using immunosequencing, the study profiled T cell repertoires from around 680 subjects and related those repertoires to cytomegalovirus serostatus. A separate validation cohort of over 95 different subjects was used in addition to the 666-subject first cohort. High-throughput TCR immunosequencing, statistical association of individual TCRs with disease status, and machine learning were combined to predict cytomegalovirus infection status. To study patterns of TCR occurrence, a later analysis re-analyzed previously published TCR beta repertoires from 500 to 850 donors and added high-resolution HLA genotyping. The later analysis used no new phenotypic data to find candidate immune exposures, relying instead on TCR beta sequences and their occurrence across donors. In an earlier analysis of a few hundred of the donors, high-throughput TCR beta sequencing was used to judge whether each TCR beta V gene segment behaved as functional or pseudogenic. Alongside the repertoire data, information on donor age, sex, ethnicity and CMV serostatus was compiled. In a later genetic analysis, genome-wide SNP genotypes for about three fifths of the roughly 670 donors were used, and that subset was treated as a discovery cohort. Every repertoire in the discovery cohort had been generated on one and the same sequencing platform. Both class I and class II loci were covered by HLA typing, at four-digit resolution. The number of typed donors differed by locus: roughly 620-640 for A, B, C, DRB1 and DQB1; 522 for DQA1; some 610 for DPA1; and around 450 for DPB1. About five DR-DQ haplotypes were handled as single units for association and clustering, since linkage in the cohort was strong. Among around 400 genotyped donors of the cohort, an average of around 240,000 unique TCR beta nucleotide sequences was sequenced per donor, of which approximately 18% were non-productive. The paper's findings and limits, for the study overall: The presence/absence analyses assumed that sequencing depth was roughly uniform across donors, and that assumption may not be true. In an earlier analysis of approximately 590 of the donors, most TCR beta V segments appeared in productive rearrangements about 87% or about 30% of the time, broadly matching IMGT annotations. Immune exposure information for the cohort was limited to CMV serostatus. Assigning TCR associations to individual alleles was difficult when HLA alleles, especially DR and DQ, strongly co-occurred. Specific HLA alleles were associated with 16,951 TCR beta sequences at a false discovery rate of 0.05 in a later analysis. A further reported finding was that TCR beta sequences accurately predicted the HLA-A and HLA-B alleles for most subjects in the first cohort. Across donors, most TCR sequences were observed very rarely, whereas some public TCRs were present in many individuals. In a later analysis, the rate of TCR association differed among HLA loci, with DRB1 alleles having the most associated TCRs and HLA-C alleles having the fewest. In vitro tests confirmed that a few of the cytomegalovirus-associated TCR beta chains recognize cytomegalovirus antigens. In the study, roughly 160 TCR beta chains were listed as associated with cytomegalovirus. In a later analysis, HLA-associated TCR beta chains were found to be more clonally expanded and to have lower generation probabilities than equally common non-associated chains. Seventeen rarely observed V segments, including chromosome 9 orphons, were excluded from the earlier analysis of some 590 of the donors because counts were too low. Most CMV-associated TCR beta chains appeared to be HLA-restricted in a later analysis, and the HLA associations seemed to be driven largely by CMV exposure. The cohort was sequenced for TCR beta chains only, and without alpha or paired-chain data the features that could be detected were limited. A group of highly shared sequence variants was considered likely to be a technical artifact of the sequencing pipeline. Because the 87-base-pair reads could not distinguish some IMGT-functional V segments, including TRBV6-2 and TRBV6-3, those segments were excluded. Linkage disequilibrium might explain the correlated functional status among segregating V segments, but an unknown experimental factor could not be ruled out. The classifier was reported to diagnose cytomegalovirus status with high specificity and sensitivity in both the original cohort and the validation cohort. According to a later genetic analysis, donors in an Asian-associated ancestry cluster had fewer N-insertions in productive TCRs than the roughly 660-donor mean. An association between a missense DCLRE1C variant and V-gene and J-gene trimming of TCR beta chains was found in a later genetic analysis and replicated in an independent cohort. Several of the top co-occurrence clusters appeared to be linked to parvovirus B19, influenza, CMV and Epstein-Barr virus, according to a later analysis. It was suggested by the authors that the approach could potentially be generalized to other disease states and immunological phenotypes. Because HLA typing was missing for some donors at each locus, association tests included only the typed subset.

The cohort comprised around 700 healthy bone marrow donors. Cohort members were all nominally healthy when sampled, although unrecorded immune exposures were likely present. The donor tested CMV seropositive, placing the donor among the roughly 270 seropositive members of the cohort. A peripheral blood sample was collected from each donor, and TCR beta sequencing was performed on peripheral blood mononuclear cells. The Qiagen DNeasy Blood Extraction Kit was used to extract genomic DNA from the blood cell samples. The germline V gene (reference sequence) gives CDR1 as SEHNR and CDR2 as FQNEAQ. Trimming accounts for 7 bases at V and 6 bases at J, while the number of junction bases matched to no gene is 1. The CDR3 numbers 11 residues from cysteine through phenylalanine. The DNA shown is the 33-base CDR3, in frame from base 1.

Source material: PBMCs. The sequence was collected from a woman aged 55-70 years in good health and CMV-seropositive. The chain is assembled from TRBV7-9 and TRBJ2-7, and TRBD2 aligns with 9 junction nucleotides. CDR3 sequence: CASISGGEQYF. The nucleotide sequence is TGTGCCAGCATTAGCGGGGGCGAGCAGTACTTC. The variable domain in full, with residues beyond the CDR3 obtained from the reference TRBV7-9 and TRBJ2-7 genes, is DTGVSQNPRHKITKRGQNVTFRCDPISEHNRLYWYRQTLGQGPEFLTYFQNEAQLEKSRLLSDRFSAERPKGSFSTLEIQRTEQGDSAMYLCASISGGEQYFGPGTRLTVT.